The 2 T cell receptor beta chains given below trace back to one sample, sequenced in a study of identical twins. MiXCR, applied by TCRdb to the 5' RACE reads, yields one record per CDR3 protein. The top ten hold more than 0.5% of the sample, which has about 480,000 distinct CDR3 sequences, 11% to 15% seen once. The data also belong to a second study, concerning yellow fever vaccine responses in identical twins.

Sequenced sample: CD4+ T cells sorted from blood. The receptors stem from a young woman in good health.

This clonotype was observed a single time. CDR3 sequence: CAFSLERGAIQLNNEQFF. CDR3 sequence (DNA): TGTGCCTTCAGTTTAGAGCGGGGCGCAATACAACTTAACAATGAGCAGTTCTTC. This chain links TRBV2 with TRBJ2-1; 7 bases align to TRBD2. Germline V gene sequence: CDR1 SNHLY, CDR2 FYNNEI. Trimming took 11 bases from V and 5 from J; bases not matched to a gene: 24. CDR3 size: 18 residues.

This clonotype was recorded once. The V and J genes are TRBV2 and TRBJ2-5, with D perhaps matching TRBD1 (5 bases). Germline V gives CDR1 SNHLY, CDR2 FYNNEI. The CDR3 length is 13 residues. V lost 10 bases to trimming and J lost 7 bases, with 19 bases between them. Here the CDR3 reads CAIQRGILGTQYF. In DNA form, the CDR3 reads TGTGCCATCCAAAGGGGAATTCTGGGGACCCAGTACTTC.